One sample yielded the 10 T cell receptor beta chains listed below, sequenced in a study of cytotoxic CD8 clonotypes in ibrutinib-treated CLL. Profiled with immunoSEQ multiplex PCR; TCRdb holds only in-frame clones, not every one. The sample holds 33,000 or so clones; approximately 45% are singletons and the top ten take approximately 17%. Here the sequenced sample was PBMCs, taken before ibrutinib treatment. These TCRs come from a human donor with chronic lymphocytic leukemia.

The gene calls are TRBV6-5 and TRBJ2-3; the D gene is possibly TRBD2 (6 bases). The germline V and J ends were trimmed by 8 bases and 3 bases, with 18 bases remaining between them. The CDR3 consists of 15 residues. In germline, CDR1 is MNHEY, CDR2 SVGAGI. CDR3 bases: TGTGCCAGCCGACCGGTCAGCGGGTATACAGATACGCAGTATTTT. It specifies CASRPVSGYTDTQYF.

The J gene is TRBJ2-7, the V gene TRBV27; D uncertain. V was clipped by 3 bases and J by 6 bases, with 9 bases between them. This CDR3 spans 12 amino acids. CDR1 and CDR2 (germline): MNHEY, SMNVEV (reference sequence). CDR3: CASSFHSGEQYF. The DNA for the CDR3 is TGTGCCAGCAGTTTTCATTCGGGCGAGCAGTACTTC.

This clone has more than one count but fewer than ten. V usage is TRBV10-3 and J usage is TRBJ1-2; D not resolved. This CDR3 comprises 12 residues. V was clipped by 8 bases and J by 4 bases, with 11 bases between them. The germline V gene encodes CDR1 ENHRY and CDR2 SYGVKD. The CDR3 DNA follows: TGTGCCATCGGCGCGGAGACCTATGGCTACACCTTC. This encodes CAIGAETYGYTF.

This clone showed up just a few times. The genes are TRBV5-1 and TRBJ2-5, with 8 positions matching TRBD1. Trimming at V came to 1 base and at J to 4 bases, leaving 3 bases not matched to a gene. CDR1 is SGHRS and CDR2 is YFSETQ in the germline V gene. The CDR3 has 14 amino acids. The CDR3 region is CASSLLGQGETQYF. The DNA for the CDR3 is TGCGCCAGCAGCTTGCTCGGACAGGGAGAGACCCAGTACTTC.

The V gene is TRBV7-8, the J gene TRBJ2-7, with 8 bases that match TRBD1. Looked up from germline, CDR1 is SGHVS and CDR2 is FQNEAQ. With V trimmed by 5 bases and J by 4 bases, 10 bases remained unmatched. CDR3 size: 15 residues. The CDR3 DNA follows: TGTGCCAGCAGCCAGACCTCAGGGGGCCAGTACGAGCAGTACTTC. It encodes CASSQTSGGQYEQYF.

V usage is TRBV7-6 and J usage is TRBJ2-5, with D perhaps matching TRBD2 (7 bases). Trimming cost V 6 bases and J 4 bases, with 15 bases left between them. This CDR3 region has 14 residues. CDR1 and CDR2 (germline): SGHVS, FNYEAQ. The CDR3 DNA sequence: TGTGCCAGCAGTTACAGGGAGGGTAGAGAGACCCAGTACTTC. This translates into CASSYREGRETQYF.

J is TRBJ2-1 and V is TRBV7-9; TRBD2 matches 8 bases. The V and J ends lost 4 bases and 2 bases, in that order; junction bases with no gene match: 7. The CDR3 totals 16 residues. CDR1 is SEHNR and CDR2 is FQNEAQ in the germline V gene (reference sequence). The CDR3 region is CASSSGTRVPYNEQFF. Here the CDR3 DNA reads TGTGCCAGCAGCTCCGGGACTAGAGTGCCCTACAATGAGCAGTTCTTC.

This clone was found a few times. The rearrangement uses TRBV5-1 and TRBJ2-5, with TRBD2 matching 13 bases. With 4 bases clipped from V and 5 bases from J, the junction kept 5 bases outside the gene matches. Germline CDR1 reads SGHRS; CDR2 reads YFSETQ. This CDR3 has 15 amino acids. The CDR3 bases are TGCGCCAGCAGCCTAAGGACTAGCGGGGGTGAGACCCAGTACTTC. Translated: CASSLRTSGGETQYF.

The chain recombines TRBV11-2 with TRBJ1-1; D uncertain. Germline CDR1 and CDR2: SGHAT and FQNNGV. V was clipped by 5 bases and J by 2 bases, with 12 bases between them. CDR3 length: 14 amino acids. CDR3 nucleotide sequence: TGTGCCAGCAGCCCTACAGAACTTAACACTGAAGCTTTCTTT. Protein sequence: CASSPTELNTEAFF.

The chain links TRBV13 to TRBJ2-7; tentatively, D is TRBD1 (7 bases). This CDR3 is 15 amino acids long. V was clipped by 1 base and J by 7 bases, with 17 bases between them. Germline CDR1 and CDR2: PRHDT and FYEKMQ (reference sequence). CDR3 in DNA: TGTGCCAGCAGCTTAGATTTAGGGGGCGCGGGGGAGCAGTACTTC. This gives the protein CASSLDLGGAGEQYF.